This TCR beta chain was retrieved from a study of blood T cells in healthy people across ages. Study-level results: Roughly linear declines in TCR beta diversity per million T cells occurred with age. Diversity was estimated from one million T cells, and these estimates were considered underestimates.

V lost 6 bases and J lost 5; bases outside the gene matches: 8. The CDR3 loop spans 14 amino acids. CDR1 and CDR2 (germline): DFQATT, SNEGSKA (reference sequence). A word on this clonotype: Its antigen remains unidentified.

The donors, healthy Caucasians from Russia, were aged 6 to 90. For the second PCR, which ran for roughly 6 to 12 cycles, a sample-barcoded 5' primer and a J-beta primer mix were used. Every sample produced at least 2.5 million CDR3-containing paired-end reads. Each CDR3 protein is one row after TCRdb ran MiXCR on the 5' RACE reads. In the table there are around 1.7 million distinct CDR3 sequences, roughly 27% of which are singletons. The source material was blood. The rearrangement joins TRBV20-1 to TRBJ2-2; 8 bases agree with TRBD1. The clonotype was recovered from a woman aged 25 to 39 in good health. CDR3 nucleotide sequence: TGCAGTGCGAAAGGGGGACAGGCTACCGGGGAGCTGTTTTTT. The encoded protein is CSAKGGQATGELFF.